These 18 T cell receptor beta chains came from one sample sequenced in a study of blood T cell repertoires in COVID-19 (dated by TCRdb to 2020 to 2022). The library relied on the immunoSEQ multiplex PCR assay. TCRdb retrieved this table from immuneACCESS and kept in-frame rearrangements only. Not all clones are present; in checked studies, unresolved V genes account for under half, and no reason is known for the remainder. This sample has 150,000 to 200,000 clones in its table, and around 85% of those were observed once. Approximately 3.3% of the sample is held by the ten biggest clonotypes. The specimen was peripheral blood. Receptors originate from a human donor with acute or convalescent COVID-19. The donor label of this sample is uncertain.

This clone was detected only once. The CDR3 spells CASSGWTGGRTNEKLFF. The CDR3 nucleotides are TGTGCCAGCAGCGGGTGGACAGGGGGTCGCACTAATGAAAAACTGTTTTTT. V usage is TRBV11-2 and J usage is TRBJ1-4; TRBD1 aligns across 10 bases. There are 17 residues in the CDR3. Unmatched junction bases numbered 8, after V lost 5 bases and J lost 2 bases. The V gene's germline CDR1 is SGHAT and CDR2 FQNNGV.

The chain uses TRBV15 and TRBJ2-2; weak D call: TRBD1 (6 bases). The germline V gene has CDR1 LNHNV and CDR2 YYDKDF (reference sequence). V was pared by 0 bases and J by 0 bases, with 11 bases between. The CDR3 spans 17 residues. CDR3 sequence (DNA): TGTGCCACCAGCAGAGATGACCCAGGGGCGAACACCGGGGAGCTGTTTTTT. Residues: CATSRDDPGANTGELFF.

The chain carries TRBV3-1 (or the pseudogene TRBV3-2) and TRBJ2-7, with 12 bases identical to TRBD2. The CDR3 is 16 residues long. After removal of 5 bases from V and 4 bases from J, the junction contained 9 bases not matched to a gene. Germline V CDR1 and CDR2: LGHDT, YNNKEL (reference sequence). CDR3 residues: CASSAHWTSGNYEQYF. CDR3 in DNA: TGTGCCAGCAGCGCTCACTGGACTAGCGGGAATTACGAGCAGTACTTC.

The chain has TRBV29-1 and TRBJ1-5; a possible D gene is TRBD1 (5 bases). This CDR3 is built from 13 residues. The V and J ends lost 7 bases and 0 bases respectively, with 10 bases between them. Germline lookup yields CDR1 SQVTM and CDR2 ANQGSEA. DNA of the CDR3: TGCAGCGCCAGGGCGAATAGCAATCAGCCCCAGCATTTT. Protein sequence: CSARANSNQPQHF.

V and J are TRBV7-2 and TRBJ2-1; TRBD2 agrees at 9 bases. The CDR3 length is 14 residues. V dropped 0 bases and J dropped 6; count of bases not matched to a gene: 0. The germline V gene has CDR1 SGHTA and CDR2 FQGNSA. CDR3 in DNA: TGTGCCAGCAGCTTAGCAGCGGGGGGCAATGAGCAGTTCTTC. Protein: CASSLAAGGNEQFF.

This clone was recorded once. This chain uses TRBV18 with TRBJ1-2, with 9 bases identical to TRBD1. The CDR3 has 16 amino acids. V dropped 3 bases and J dropped 7; count of bases not matched to a gene: 12. The germline V gene has CDR1 KGHSH and CDR2 LQKENI. In nucleotides, the CDR3 is TGTGCCAGCTCACCTCAAGGACAGGGGAGGGGGCCTGGCTACACCTTC. The encoded protein is CASSPQGQGRGPGYTF.

The chain recombines TRBV4-1 with TRBJ2-1; D is perhaps TRBD2 (6 bases). Germline V gene sequence: CDR1 MGHRA, CDR2 YSYEKL. This CDR3 has 16 amino acids. V was clipped by 0 bases and J by 7 bases, with 16 bases between them. CDR3 loop: CASSQEGTGVGNEQFF. CDR3 nucleotides: TGCGCCAGCAGCCAAGAAGGTACGGGGGTGGGGAATGAGCAGTTCTTC.

The chain recombines TRBV7-9 with TRBJ1-3; 10 nucleotides match TRBD1. This CDR3 spans 15 amino acids. Germline V gives CDR1 SEHNR, CDR2 FQNEAQ (reference sequence). Losses at the gene ends were 4 bases for V and 3 bases for J; bases not matched to a gene: 3. CDR3 amino acids: CASSSDRGLGNTIYF. The CDR3 DNA sequence: TGTGCCAGCAGCTCCGACAGGGGGCTTGGAAACACCATATATTTT.

This clone was recorded a few times. V and J are TRBV6-5 and TRBJ2-2; D is unclear. V dropped 6 bases and J dropped 6 bases, with 5 bases sitting between them. CDR3 length: 11 amino acids. Germline V CDR1 and CDR2: MNHEY, SVGAGI. CDR3: CASSAAGELFF. The CDR3 DNA reads TGTGCCAGCAGCGCGGCCGGGGAGCTGTTTTTT.

The chain uses TRBV5-4 and TRBJ1-4; 11 nucleotides agree with TRBD1. The CDR3 is 16 amino acids. V shed 4 bases and J 12 bases; nucleotides not matched to a gene: 14. Germline V gives CDR1 SGHNT, CDR2 YYREEE (reference sequence). The CDR3 is CASSLSGDRGSRELFF. CDR3 nucleotides: TGTGCCAGCAGCCTCTCTGGGGACAGGGGGTCGAGGGAACTGTTTTTT.

CDR3 residues: CANRQGSQETQYF. In DNA form, the CDR3 reads TGTGCCAATAGACAGGGGAGCCAAGAGACCCAGTACTTC. This chain joins TRBV10-3 and TRBJ2-5, with TRBD1 identical over 8 bases. The V gene's germline CDR1 is ENHRY and CDR2 SYGVKD. This CDR3 has 13 residues. Losses at the gene ends were 10 bases for V and 1 base for J; bases not matched to a gene: 5.

The chain recombines TRBV5-1 with TRBJ1-5; 9 nucleotides line up with TRBD1. Per the germline V gene, CDR1 is SGHRS and CDR2 is YFSETQ. V was pared by 4 bases and J by 2 bases, with 7 bases of the junction left unmatched. The CDR3 sequence is 16 residues long. CDR3 in DNA: TGCGCCAGCAGCCCCCTTCGGACAGGGGGCAATCAGCCCCAGCATTTT. Protein: CASSPLRTGGNQPQHF.

This clone has only a few counts. The chain recombines TRBV11-2 with TRBJ1-1; tentatively, D is TRBD1 (5 bases). V shed 1 base and J shed 1 base, with 10 bases lying between them. Germline V gives CDR1 SGHAT, CDR2 FQNNGV. The CDR3 is 15 amino acids. The CDR3 DNA reads TGTGCCAGCAGCTTAGTCAGGGTCTCGAACACTGAAGCTTTCTTT. Translation: CASSLVRVSNTEAFF.

The V gene is TRBV3-1 (or the pseudogene TRBV3-2), the J gene TRBJ2-7; 9 bases map to TRBD2. Germline lookup yields CDR1 LGHDT and CDR2 YNNKEL (reference sequence). The CDR3 sequence is 16 residues long. Losses at the gene ends were 4 bases for V and 1 base for J; bases not matched to a gene: 8. The CDR3 coding sequence is TGTGCCAGCAGCCCTCAGGAGACTAGCGGATCCTACGAGCAGTACTTC. This gives the protein CASSPQETSGSYEQYF.

This chain connects TRBV5-6 to TRBJ1-2; D gene uncertain. The V and J ends lost 0 bases and 6 bases respectively, with 15 bases between them. Germline V lookup: CDR1 SGHDT, CDR2 YYEEEE. The CDR3 is 15 amino acids. The CDR3 nucleotides read TGTGCCAGCAGCTTGGTTCGCCGAGGAGTGCATGGCTACACCTTC. Its protein is CASSLVRRGVHGYTF.

V is TRBV19 and J is TRBJ1-2; D remains unclear. The germline gives CDR1 LNHDA, CDR2 SQIVND (reference sequence). V shed 3 bases and J shed 4 bases, with 15 bases lying between them. This CDR3 region has 15 residues. The CDR3, as DNA: TGTGCCAGTAGTATTGTTAACCCCTCGGGCTATGGCTACACCTTC. Encoded protein: CASSIVNPSGYGYTF.

This clone was seen once. This chain connects TRBV5-6 to TRBJ1-1, with D maybe TRBD1 (5 bases). The V gene lost 4 bases and the J gene lost 2 bases, with 18 bases spanning the gap. The CDR3 extends over 16 amino acids. Germline loops: CDR1 SGHDT, CDR2 YYEEEE. CDR3 region: CASSPTGQKANTEAFF. The CDR3 DNA is TGTGCCAGCAGCCCTACAGGACAAAAAGCCAACACTGAAGCTTTCTTT.

This sequence joins TRBV24-1 and TRBJ1-3; 10 positions match TRBD1. V shed 4 bases and J 6 bases; nucleotides not matched to a gene: 5. CDR3 size: 15 residues. Per the germline V gene, CDR1 is KGHDR and CDR2 is SFDVKD. CDR3 nucleotide sequence: TGTGCCACCAGTGACCCAGGGACAGGGGAAAACACCATATATTTT. Amino acid sequence: CATSDPGTGENTIYF.